This T cell receptor beta chain emerged from a study of cytomegalovirus exposure and HLA in healthy donors. Study overall: The same platform as the approximately 670 first-cohort repertoires was used for the 95 to 150 validation repertoires, a later analysis reported.

While the first cohort had some 700 subjects, the donors belonged to the separate validation cohort of about 120 subjects. Comment on this clone: The target antigen is unknown.

Study-level points and caveats: That first-cohort TCR clusters tended to co-occur in the 120 or so validation repertoires was found in a later analysis.

The repertoire was sequenced with immunoSEQ multiplex PCR; TCRdb's copy has only in-frame clones and lacks some. The sample yields 70,000 or so clones, about 90% seen once. This CDR3 has 13 amino acids. Germline CDR1 reads SNHLY; CDR2 reads FYNNEI. V lost 3 bases and J lost 9, with 12 bases in between. This TCR derives from a man aged 18 to 29 in good health and CMV-seronegative. The V call is TRBV2, the J call TRBJ2-4; the D is unclear. The sequenced sample consisted of PBMCs. As DNA, the CDR3 is TGTGCCAGCAGTGACGAGGATTTGAGCATTCAGTACTTC. It is translated as CASSDEDLSIQYF.